The T cell receptor (beta chain) described here comes from a study of OX40 agonist ivuxolimab in advanced cancers. The wider study: Patients with hepatocellular carcinoma, melanoma, renal cell or head and neck cancer made up the dose-escalation patients.

This table comes from immunoSEQ multiplex PCR, and its TCRdb copy is limited to in-frame clones, with some not included. The sample consists of some 75,000 clones, approximately 86% of them appearing once. Only one count was recorded for this clone. Its antigen is as yet unknown. Findings of the study overall: CD8+ T cells were the subset that, on average, had more expanded clones than CD4+.

CDR3 length: 13 amino acids. The germline V and J ends were trimmed by 10 bases and 1 base, with 10 bases remaining between them. Germline-derived CDR1 and CDR2 are LNHDA and SQIVND (reference sequence). This specimen was CD4+ or CD8+ T cells sorted from blood, taken in a trial of the OX40 agonist ivuxolimab. This chain uses TRBV19 with TRBJ2-2; D may be TRBD1 (5 bases). The clonotype comes from an adult with an advanced solid tumor such as melanoma, head and neck, liver or kidney cancer. CDR3 coding DNA: TGTGCCACGCCTGACAGGAACACCGGGGAGCTGTTTTTT. Translating it yields CATPDRNTGELFF.